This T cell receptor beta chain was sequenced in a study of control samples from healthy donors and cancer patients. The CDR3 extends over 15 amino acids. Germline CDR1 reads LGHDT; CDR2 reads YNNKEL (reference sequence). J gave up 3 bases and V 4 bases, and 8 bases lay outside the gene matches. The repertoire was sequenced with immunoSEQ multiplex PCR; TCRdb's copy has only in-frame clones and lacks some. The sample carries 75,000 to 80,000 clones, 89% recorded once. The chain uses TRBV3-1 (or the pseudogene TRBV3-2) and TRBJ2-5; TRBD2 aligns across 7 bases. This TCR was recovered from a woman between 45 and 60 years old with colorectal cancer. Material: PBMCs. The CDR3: CASSPRGGGEETQYF. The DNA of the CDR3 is TGTGCCAGCAGCCCCCGCGGCGGGGGAGAAGAGACCCAGTACTTC.